This T cell receptor beta chain originates from a study of T cells after yellow fever vaccination. Study overall: For low cell numbers, libraries were made with SMART-Seq v4 Ultra Low Input.

Findings of the study overall: Shared CD4/CD8 clonotypes were a small share, likely from convergent recombination. In FACS-sorted repertoires, abundant clonotypes from the bulk population could appear as contaminants.

TCRdb re-derived calls from the 5' RACE reads in MiXCR, one entry per CDR3 protein. The repertoire includes fewer than 450,000 distinct CDR3 sequences, roughly 10% of them detected once, and more than 15% sits in the top ten. V lost 6 bases and J 4 bases, leaving 9 bases between the germline ends. This CDR3 comprises 12 residues. Germline V lookup: CDR1 LGHDT, CDR2 YNNKEL (reference sequence). This clonotype was recorded at least ten times. Antigen: not known. The receptor comes from a young man who received the YFV17D yellow fever vaccine. This chain uses TRBV3-1 with TRBJ1-2; D remains ambiguous. Sequencing used PBMCs, obtained on the day of the first yellow fever vaccination. The CDR3 protein is CASSLGIYGYTF. For the CDR3, the DNA is TGTGCCAGCAGTCTGGGGATCTATGGCTACACCTTC.